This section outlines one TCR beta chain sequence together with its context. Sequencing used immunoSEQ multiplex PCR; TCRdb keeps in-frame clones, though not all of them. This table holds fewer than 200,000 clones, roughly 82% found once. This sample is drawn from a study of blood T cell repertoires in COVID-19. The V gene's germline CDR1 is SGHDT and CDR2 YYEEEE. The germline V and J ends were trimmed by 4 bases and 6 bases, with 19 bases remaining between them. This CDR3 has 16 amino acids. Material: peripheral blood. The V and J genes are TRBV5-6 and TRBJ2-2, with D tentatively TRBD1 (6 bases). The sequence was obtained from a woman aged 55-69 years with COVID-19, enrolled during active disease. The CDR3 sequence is CASSPRPGAGPGELFF. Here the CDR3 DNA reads TGTGCCAGCAGCCCTCGTCCAGGGGCCGGTCCCGGGGAGCTGTTTTTT.